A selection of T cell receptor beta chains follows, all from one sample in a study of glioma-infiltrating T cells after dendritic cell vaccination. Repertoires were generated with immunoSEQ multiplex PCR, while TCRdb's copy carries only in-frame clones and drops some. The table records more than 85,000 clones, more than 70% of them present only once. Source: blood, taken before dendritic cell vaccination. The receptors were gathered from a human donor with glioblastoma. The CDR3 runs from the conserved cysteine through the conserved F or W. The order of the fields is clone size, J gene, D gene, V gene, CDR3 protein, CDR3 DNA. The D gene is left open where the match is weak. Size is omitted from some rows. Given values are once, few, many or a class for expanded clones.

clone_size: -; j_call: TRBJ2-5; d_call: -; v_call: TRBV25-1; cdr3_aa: CASSAPMPGRETQYF; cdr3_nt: TGTGCCAGCAGTGCCCCCATGCCGGGGAGGGAGACCCAGTACTTC
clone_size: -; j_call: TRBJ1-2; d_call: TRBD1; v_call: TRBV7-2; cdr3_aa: CASSLSFARGTYGYTF; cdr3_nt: TGTGCCAGCAGCTTATCGTTTGCCAGGGGGACCTATGGCTACACCTTC
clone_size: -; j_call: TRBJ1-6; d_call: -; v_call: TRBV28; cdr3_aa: CAILRTGSSYNSPLHF; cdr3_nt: TGTGCCATCCTACGGACGGGGAGCTCCTATAATTCACCCCTCCACTTT
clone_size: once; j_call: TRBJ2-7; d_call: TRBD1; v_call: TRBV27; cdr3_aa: CASRGTVSYEQYF; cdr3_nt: TGTGCCAGCAGGGGGACAGTCTCCTACGAGCAGTACTTC
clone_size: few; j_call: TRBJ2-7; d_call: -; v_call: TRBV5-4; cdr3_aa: CASRERGGNYEQYF; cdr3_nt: TGTGCCAGCAGGGAAAGGGGGGGGAACTACGAGCAGTACTTC
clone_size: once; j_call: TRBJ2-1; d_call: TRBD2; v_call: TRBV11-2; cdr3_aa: CASSLNPGGGSSYNEQFF; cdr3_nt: TGTGCCAGCAGCTTAAATCCCGGAGGCGGGAGCTCCTACAATGAGCAGTTCTTC
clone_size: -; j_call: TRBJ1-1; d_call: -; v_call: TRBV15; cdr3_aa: CATSRDSLKKLRTEAFF; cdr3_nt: TGTGCCACCAGCAGAGATTCGCTCAAGAAGCTACGGACTGAAGCTTTCTTT
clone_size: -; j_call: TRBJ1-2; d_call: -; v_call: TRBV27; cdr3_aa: CASNALPGTTSNYGYTF; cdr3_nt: TGTGCCAGCAACGCCCTGCCCGGGACAACTTCTAACTATGGCTACACCTTC
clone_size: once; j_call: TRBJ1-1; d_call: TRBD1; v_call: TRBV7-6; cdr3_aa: CASSLGGQGVSEAFF; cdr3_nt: TGTGCCAGCAGCTTAGGGGGACAGGGTGTATCTGAAGCTTTCTTT
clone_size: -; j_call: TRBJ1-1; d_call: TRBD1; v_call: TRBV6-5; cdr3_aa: CASSYSFQGDTEAFF; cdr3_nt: TGTGCCAGCAGTTACTCGTTCCAGGGGGACACTGAAGCTTTCTTT
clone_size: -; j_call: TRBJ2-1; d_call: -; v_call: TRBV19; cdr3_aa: CASSIGGLLGNEQFF; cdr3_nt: TGTGCCAGTAGTATCGGAGGGCTCTTGGGGAATGAGCAGTTCTTC
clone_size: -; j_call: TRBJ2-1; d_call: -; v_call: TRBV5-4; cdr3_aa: CASSTPLSSYNEQFF; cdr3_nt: TGTGCCAGCTCCACCCCACTTAGTTCCTACAATGAGCAGTTCTTC
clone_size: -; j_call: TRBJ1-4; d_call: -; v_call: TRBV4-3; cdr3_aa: CASSLTGGEKLFF; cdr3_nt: TGCGCCAGCAGCCTCACCGGAGGGGAAAAACTGTTTTTT
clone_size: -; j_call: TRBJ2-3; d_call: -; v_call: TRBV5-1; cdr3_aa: CASSLREDTQYF; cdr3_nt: TGCGCCAGCAGCTTACGGGAGGATACGCAGTATTTT
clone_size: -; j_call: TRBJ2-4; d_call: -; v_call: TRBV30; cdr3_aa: CTWATNREGNQYF; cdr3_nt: TGTACCTGGGCTACAAACAGGGAGGGAAATCAGTACTTC
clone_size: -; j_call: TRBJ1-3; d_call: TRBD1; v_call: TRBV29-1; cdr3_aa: CSAATGVGNTIYF; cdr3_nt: TGCAGCGCGGCGACAGGGGTTGGAAACACCATATATTTT
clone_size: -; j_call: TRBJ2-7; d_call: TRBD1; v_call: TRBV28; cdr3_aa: CASSPIGRGQGGYEQYF; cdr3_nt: TGTGCCAGCAGTCCAATTGGCCGCGGACAGGGGGGCTACGAGCAGTACTTC
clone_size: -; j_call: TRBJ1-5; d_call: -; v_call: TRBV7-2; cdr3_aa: CASSFSGSDQPQHF; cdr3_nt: TGTGCCAGCAGCTTTTCGGGGAGTGATCAGCCCCAGCATTTT
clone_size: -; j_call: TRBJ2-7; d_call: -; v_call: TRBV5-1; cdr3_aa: CASSPPNPGSAYEQYF; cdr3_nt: TGCGCCAGCAGCCCGCCCAATCCGGGTTCCGCCTACGAGCAGTACTTC
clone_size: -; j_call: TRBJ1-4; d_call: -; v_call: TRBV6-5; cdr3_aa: CASSPGEKLFF; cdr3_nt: TGTGCCAGCAGCCCCGGGGAAAAACTGTTTTTT
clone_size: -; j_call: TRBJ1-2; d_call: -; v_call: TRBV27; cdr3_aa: CASSLTGRGYTF; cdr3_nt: TGTGCCAGCAGTTTGACAGGTCGGGGCTACACCTTC
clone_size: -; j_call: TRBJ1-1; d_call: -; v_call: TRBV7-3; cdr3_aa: CASSLGRVGTEAFF; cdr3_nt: TGTGCCAGCAGCTTAGGGAGGGTGGGGACTGAAGCTTTCTTT
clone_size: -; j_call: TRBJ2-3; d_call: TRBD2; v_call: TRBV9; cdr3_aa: CASSGTSGDTDTQYF; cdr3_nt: TGTGCCAGCAGCGGGACTAGCGGGGACACAGATACGCAGTATTTT
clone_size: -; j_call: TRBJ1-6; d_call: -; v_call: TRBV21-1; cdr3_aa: CASTPGEGTPYNSPLHF; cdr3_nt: TGTGCCAGCACCCCAGGGGAGGGGACCCCCTATAATTCACCCCTCCACTTT
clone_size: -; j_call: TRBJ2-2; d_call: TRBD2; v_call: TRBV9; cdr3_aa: CASSVSGRANTGELFF; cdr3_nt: TGTGCCAGCAGCGTGAGCGGGAGGGCGAACACCGGGGAGCTGTTTTTT
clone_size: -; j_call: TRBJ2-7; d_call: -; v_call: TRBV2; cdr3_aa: CASTRGDFNYEQYF; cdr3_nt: TGTGCCAGCACCCGGGGTGACTTTAACTACGAGCAGTACTTC
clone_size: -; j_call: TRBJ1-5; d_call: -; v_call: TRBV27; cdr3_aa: CASSLSPSIGQPQHF; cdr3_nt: TGTGCCAGCAGTTTATCCCCATCGATCGGTCAGCCCCAGCATTTT
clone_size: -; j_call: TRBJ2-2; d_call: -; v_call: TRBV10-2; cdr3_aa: CASQNPGTGELFF; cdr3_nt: TGCGCCAGCCAAAACCCGGGCACCGGGGAGCTGTTTTTT
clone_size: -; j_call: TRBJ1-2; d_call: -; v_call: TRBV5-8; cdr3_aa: CASSRTGAYGYTF; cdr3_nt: TGTGCCAGCAGTAGAACAGGCGCCTATGGCTACACCTTC
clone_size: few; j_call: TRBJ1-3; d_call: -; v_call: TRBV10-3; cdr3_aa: CAISDLAYAPSSGNTIYF; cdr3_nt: TGTGCCATCAGTGACCTGGCTTACGCACCCAGCTCTGGAAACACCATATATTTT
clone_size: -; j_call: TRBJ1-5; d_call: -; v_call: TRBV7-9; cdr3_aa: CASSPGALRGGVSNQPQHF; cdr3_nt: TGTGCCAGCAGCCCAGGGGCTTTGCGGGGGGGGGTTAGCAATCAGCCCCAGCATTTT
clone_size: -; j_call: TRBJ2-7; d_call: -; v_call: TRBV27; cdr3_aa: CASTPREDIYEQYF; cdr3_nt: TGTGCCAGCACCCCTAGGGAGGACATCTACGAGCAGTACTTC
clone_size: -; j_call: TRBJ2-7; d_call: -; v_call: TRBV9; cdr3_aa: CASSVVPRSYEQYF; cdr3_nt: TGTGCCAGCAGCGTAGTCCCCAGGTCCTACGAGCAGTACTTC
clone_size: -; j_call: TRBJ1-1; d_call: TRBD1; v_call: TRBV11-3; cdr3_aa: CASSSDRVNTEAFF; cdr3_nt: TGTGCCAGCAGCTCGGACAGGGTAAACACTGAAGCTTTCTTT
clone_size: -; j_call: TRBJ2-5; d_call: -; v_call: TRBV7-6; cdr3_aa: CASSPGETQYF; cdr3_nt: TGTGCCAGCAGCCCAGGGGAGACCCAGTACTTC
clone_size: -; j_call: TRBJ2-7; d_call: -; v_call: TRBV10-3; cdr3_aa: CAISDARGTYEQYF; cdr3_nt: TGTGCCATCAGCGACGCCAGGGGCACCTACGAGCAGTACTTC
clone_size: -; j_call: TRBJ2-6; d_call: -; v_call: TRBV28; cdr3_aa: CASRTGSGANVLTF; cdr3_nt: TGTGCCAGCAGAACAGGGTCAGGGGCCAACGTCCTGACTTTC
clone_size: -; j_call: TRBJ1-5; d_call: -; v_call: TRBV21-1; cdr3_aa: CASSSKGVTEDPNQPQHF; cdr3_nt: TGTGCCAGCAGCTCGAAAGGGGTCACCGAAGATCCCAATCAGCCCCAGCATTTT
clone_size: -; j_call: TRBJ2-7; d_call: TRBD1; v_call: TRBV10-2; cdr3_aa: CASSKTGASYEQYF; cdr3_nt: TGCGCCAGCAGTAAGACAGGGGCCTCCTACGAGCAGTACTTC
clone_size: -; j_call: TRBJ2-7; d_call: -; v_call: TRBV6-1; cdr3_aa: CASSEALGGRGSYEQYF; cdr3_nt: TGTGCCAGCAGTGAAGCGCTGGGGGGTCGGGGGTCCTACGAGCAGTACTTC
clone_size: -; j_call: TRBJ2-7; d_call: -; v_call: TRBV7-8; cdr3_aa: CASSLKGVPVSSEQYF; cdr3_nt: TGTGCCAGCAGCTTAAAAGGAGTTCCCGTGTCATCCGAGCAGTACTTC
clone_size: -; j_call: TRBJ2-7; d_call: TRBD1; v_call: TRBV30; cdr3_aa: CAFDRVFEEQYF; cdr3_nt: TGTGCCTTTGACAGGGTTTTTGAGGAGCAGTACTTC
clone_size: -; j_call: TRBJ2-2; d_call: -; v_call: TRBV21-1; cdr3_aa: CASSKGQRDTGELFF; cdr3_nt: TGTGCCAGCAGCAAAGGGCAGAGGGACACCGGGGAGCTGTTTTTT
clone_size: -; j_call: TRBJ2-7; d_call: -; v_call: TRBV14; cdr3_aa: CASSGGVEQYF; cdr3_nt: TGTGCCAGCTCGGGCGGGGTCGAGCAGTACTTC
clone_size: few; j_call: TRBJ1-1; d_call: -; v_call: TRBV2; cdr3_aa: CASSANTEAFF; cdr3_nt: TGTGCCAGCAGTGCTAACACTGAAGCTTTCTTT
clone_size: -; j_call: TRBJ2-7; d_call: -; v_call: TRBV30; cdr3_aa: CAWSVRVLYEQYF; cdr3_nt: TGTGCCTGGAGTGTTCGGGTCCTCTACGAGCAGTACTTC
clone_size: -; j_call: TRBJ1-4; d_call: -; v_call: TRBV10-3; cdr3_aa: CAISGGAAMGEKLFF; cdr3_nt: TGTGCCATCAGTGGCGGCGCGGCCATGGGTGAAAAACTGTTTTTT
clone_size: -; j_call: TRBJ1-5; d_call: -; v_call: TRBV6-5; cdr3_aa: CASSYSPVNSNQPQHF; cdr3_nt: TGTGCCAGCAGTTACTCTCCGGTTAATAGCAATCAGCCCCAGCATTTT
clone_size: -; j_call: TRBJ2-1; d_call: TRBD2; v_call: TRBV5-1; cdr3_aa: CASSSSGSNEQFF; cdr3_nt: TGCGCCAGCAGCTCAAGCGGGAGCAATGAGCAGTTCTTC
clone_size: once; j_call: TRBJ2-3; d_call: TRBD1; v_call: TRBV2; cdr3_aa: CASSAIPYPGQGLDTQYF; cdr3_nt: TGTGCCAGCAGTGCCATACCTTACCCGGGACAGGGGTTGGATACGCAGTATTTT
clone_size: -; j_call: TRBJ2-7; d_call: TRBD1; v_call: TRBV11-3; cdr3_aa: CASSLEGQGRYEQYF; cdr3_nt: TGTGCCAGCAGCTTAGAGGGACAGGGGCGGTACGAGCAGTACTTC
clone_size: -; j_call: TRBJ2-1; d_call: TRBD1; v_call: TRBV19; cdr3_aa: CASSYRDSLPGRREQFF; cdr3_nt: TGTGCCAGTAGTTACCGGGACAGCCTACCAGGGCGGCGTGAGCAGTTCTTC
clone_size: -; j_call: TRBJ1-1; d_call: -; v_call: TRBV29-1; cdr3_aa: CSAEGQTNTEAFF; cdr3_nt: TGCAGCGCAGAGGGACAAACTAACACTGAAGCTTTCTTT
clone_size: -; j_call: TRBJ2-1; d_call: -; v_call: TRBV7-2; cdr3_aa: CASSSHLSGRNEQFF; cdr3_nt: TGTGCCAGCAGCTCTCATCTCTCAGGGAGGAATGAGCAGTTCTTC
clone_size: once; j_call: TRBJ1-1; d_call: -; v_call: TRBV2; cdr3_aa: CASTTRVEAFF; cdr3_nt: TGTGCCAGCACGACCAGGGTTGAAGCTTTCTTT
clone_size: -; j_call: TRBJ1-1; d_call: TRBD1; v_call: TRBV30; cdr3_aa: CALTTGQGKAFF; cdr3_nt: TGTGCCTTGACTACCGGACAGGGGAAAGCTTTCTTT
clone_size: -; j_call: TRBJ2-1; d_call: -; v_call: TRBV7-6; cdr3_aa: CASSWRQDGNEQFF; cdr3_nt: TGTGCCAGCAGCTGGCGACAAGATGGAAATGAGCAGTTCTTC